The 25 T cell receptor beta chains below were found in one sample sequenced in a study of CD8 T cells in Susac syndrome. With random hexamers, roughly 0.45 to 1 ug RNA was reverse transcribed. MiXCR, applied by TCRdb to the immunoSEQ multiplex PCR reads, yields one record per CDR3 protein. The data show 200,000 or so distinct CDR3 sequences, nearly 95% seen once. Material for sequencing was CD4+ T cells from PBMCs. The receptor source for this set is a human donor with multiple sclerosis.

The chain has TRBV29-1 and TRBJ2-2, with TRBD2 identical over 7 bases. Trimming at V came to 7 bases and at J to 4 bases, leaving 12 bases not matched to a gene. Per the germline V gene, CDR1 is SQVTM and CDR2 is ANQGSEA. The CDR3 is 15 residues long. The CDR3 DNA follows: TGCAGCGGACGGACTAGTCCTGCAGGCACCGGGGAGCTGTTTTTT. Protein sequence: CSGRTSPAGTGELFF.

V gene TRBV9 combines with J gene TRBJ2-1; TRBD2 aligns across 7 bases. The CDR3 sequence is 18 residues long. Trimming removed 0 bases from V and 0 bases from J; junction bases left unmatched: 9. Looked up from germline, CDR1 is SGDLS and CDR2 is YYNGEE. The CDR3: CASSVGGSGAISYNEQFF. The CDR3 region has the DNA TGTGCCAGCAGCGTAGGCGGGAGCGGAGCTATCTCCTACAATGAGCAGTTCTTC.

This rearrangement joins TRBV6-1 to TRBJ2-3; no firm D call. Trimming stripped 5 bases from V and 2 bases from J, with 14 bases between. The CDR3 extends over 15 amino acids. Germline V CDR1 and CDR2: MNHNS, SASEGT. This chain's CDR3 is CASSKEFLLTDTQYF. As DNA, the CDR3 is TGTGCCAGCAGTAAGGAGTTCCTACTCACAGATACGCAGTATTTT.

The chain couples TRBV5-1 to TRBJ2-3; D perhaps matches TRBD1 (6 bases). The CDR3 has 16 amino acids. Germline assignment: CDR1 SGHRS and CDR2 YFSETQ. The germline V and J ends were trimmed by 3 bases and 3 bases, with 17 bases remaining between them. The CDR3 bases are TGCGCCAGCAGCTACCAAACAGGGTTCGAGACAGATACGCAGTATTTT. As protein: CASSYQTGFETDTQYF. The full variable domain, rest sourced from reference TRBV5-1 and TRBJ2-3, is KAGVTQTPRYLIKTRGQQVTLSCSPISGHRSVSWYQQTPGQGLQFLFEYFSETQRNKGNFPGRFSGRQFSNSRSEMNVSTLELGDSALYLCASSYQTGFETDTQYFGPGTRLTVL.

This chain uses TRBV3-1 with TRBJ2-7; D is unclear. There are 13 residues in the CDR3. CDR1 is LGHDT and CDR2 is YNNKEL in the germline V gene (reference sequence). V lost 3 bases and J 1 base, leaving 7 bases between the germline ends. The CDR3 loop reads CASSQRDSYEQYF. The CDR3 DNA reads TGTGCCAGCAGCCAGAGAGATTCCTACGAGCAGTACTTC.

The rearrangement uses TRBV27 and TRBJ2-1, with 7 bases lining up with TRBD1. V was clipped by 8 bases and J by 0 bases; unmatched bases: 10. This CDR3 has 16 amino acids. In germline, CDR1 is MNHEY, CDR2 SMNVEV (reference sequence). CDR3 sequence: CASFRTGHSSYNEQFF. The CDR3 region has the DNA TGTGCCAGCTTTAGGACAGGCCATAGCTCCTACAATGAGCAGTTCTTC.

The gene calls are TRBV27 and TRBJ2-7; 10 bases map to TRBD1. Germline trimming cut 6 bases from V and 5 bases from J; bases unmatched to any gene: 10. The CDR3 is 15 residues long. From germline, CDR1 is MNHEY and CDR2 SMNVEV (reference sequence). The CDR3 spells CASSPLGDRGHEQYF. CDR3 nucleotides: TGTGCCAGCAGCCCCCTCGGGGACAGGGGTCACGAGCAGTACTTC.

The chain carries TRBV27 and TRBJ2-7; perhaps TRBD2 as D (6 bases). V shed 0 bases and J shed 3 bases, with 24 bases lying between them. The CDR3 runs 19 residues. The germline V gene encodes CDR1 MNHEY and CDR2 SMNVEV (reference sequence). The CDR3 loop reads CASSLSPSLVGTPFYEQYF. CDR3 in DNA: TGTGCCAGCAGTTTATCACCCTCCCTTGTAGGGACTCCATTCTACGAGCAGTACTTC.

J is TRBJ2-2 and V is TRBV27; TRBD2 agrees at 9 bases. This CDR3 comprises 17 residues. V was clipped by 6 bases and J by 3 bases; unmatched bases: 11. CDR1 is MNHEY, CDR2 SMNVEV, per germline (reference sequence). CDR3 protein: CASRPFGTSRHTGELFF. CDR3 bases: TGTGCCAGCAGGCCTTTCGGGACTAGCAGGCACACCGGGGAGCTGTTTTTT.

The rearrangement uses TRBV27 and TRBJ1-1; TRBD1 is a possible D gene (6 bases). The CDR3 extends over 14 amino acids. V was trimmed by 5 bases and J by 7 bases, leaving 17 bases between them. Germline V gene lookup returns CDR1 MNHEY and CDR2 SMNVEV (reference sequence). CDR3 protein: CASSPLRGAFEAFF. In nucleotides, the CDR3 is TGTGCCAGCAGTCCCCTCCGGGGGGCTTTTGAAGCTTTCTTT.

The CDR3 reads CSARYGQGAYEQYF. In DNA, the CDR3 is TGCAGTGCTAGATACGGACAGGGCGCCTACGAGCAGTACTTC. The rearrangement joins TRBV20-1 to TRBJ2-7, with TRBD1 identical over 8 bases. This CDR3 comprises 14 residues. The V and J ends lost 2 bases and 2 bases, in that order; junction bases with no gene match: 5. Germline V gene sequence: CDR1 DFQATT, CDR2 SNEGSKA (reference sequence).

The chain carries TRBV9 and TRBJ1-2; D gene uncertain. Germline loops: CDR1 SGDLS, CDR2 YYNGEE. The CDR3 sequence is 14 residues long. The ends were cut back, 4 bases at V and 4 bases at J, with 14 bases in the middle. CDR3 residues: CASSSHLGGYGYTF. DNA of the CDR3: TGTGCCAGCAGCTCCCATCTGGGTGGCTATGGCTACACCTTC. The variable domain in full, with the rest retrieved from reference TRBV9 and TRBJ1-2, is DSGVTQTPKHLITATGQRVTLRCSPRSGDLSVYWYQQSLDQGLQFLIQYYNGEERAKGNILERFSAQQFPDLHSELNLSSLELGDSALYFCASSSHLGGYGYTFGSGTRLTVV.

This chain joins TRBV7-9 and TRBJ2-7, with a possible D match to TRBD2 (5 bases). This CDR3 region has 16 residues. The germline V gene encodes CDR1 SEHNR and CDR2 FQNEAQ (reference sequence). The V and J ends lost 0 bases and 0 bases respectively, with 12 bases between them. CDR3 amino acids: CASSLARGSRSYEQYF. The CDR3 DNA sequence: TGTGCCAGCAGCTTAGCGAGAGGGTCCCGCTCCTACGAGCAGTACTTC.

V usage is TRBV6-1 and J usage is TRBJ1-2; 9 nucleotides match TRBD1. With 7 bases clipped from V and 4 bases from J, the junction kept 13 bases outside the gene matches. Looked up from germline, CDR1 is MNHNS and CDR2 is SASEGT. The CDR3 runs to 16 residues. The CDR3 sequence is CASIPPGQGGLYGYTF. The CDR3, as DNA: TGTGCCAGCATACCTCCGGGACAGGGAGGCCTCTATGGCTACACCTTC.

The DNA of the CDR3 is TGTGCCAGCAGCTTGGCCGGACTAGCGGTAACCCCCGGGGAGACCCAGTACTTC. Its protein product is CASSLAGLAVTPGETQYF. The chain has TRBV5-4 and TRBJ2-5, with 10 nucleotides matching TRBD2. Germline loops: CDR1 SGHNT, CDR2 YYREEE (reference sequence). CDR3 length equals 18 residues. Trimming cost V 0 bases and J 5 bases; bases outside gene matches: 13. The full variable domain, with the rest looked up from reference TRBV5-4 and TRBJ2-5, is ETGVTQSPTHLIKTRGQQVTLRCSSQSGHNTVSWYQQALGQGPQFIFQYYREEENGRGNFPPRFSGLQFPNYSSELNVNALELDDSALYLCASSLAGLAVTPGETQYFGPGTRLLVL.

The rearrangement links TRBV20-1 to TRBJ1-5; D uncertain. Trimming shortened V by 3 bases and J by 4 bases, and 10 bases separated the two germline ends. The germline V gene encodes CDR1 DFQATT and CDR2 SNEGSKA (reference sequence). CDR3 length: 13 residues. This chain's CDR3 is CSASPSGNQPQHF. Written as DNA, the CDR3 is TGCAGTGCTAGTCCTTCAGGAAATCAGCCCCAGCATTTT.

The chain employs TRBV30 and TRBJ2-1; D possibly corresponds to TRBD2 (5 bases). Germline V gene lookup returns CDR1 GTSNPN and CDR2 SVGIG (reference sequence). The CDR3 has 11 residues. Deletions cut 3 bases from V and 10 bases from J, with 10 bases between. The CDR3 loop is CAWSGAGEQFF. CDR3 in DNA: TGTGCCTGGAGCGGCGCGGGCGAGCAGTTCTTC.

In nucleotides, the CDR3 is TGCAGTGCCCTGGGACACCCGTTGGAGCCCCAGCATTTT. As protein: CSALGHPLEPQHF. This chain uses TRBV20-1 with TRBJ1-5; D might be TRBD1 (6 bases). CDR1 and CDR2 (germline): DFQATT, SNEGSKA (reference sequence). The CDR3 runs to 13 residues. V dropped 6 bases and J dropped 8 bases, with 17 bases sitting between them.

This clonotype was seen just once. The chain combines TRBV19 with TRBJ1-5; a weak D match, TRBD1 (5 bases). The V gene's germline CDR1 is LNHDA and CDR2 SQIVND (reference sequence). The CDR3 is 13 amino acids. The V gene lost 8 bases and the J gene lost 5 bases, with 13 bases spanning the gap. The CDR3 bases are TGTGCCAGTCATGGGACGGACTATCAGCCCCAGCATTTT. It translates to CASHGTDYQPQHF. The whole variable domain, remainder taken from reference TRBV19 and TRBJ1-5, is DGGITQSPKYLFRKEGQNVTLSCEQNLNHDAMYWYRQDPGQGLRLIYYSQIVNDFQKGDIAEGYSVSREKKESFPLTVTSAQKNPTAFYLCASHGTDYQPQHFGDGTRLSIL.

CDR3 nucleotides: TGTGCCAGTAGTCCCCAGACTAGCCGCGACGAGCAGTACTTC. It codes for CASSPQTSRDEQYF. This sequence joins TRBV19 and TRBJ2-7; 7 bases match TRBD2. This CDR3 has 14 amino acids. J gave up 5 bases and V 5 bases, and 9 bases lay outside the gene matches. CDR1 and CDR2 from the germline V gene are LNHDA and SQIVND (reference sequence). Full variable domain (outside the CDR3, taken from reference TRBV19 and TRBJ2-7): DGGITQSPKYLFRKEGQNVTLSCEQNLNHDAMYWYRQDPGQGLRLIYYSQIVNDFQKGDIAEGYSVSREKKESFPLTVTSAQKNPTAFYLCASSPQTSRDEQYFGPGTRLTVT.

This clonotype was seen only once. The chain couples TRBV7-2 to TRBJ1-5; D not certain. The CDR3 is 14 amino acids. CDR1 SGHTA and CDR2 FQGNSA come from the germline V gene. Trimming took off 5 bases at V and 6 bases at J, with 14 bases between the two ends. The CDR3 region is CASSTLRAGQPQHF. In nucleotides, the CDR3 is TGTGCCAGCAGCACTCTCCGCGCGGGTCAGCCCCAGCATTTT.

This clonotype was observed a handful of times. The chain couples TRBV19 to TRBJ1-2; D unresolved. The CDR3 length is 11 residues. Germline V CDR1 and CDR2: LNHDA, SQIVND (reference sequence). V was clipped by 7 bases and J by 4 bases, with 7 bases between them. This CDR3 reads CASTSFYGYTF. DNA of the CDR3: TGTGCCAGTACCAGCTTCTATGGCTACACCTTC.

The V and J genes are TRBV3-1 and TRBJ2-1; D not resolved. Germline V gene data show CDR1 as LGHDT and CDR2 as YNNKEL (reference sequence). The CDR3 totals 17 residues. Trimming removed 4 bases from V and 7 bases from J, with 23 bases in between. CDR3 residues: CASSLRSDPFPINEQFF. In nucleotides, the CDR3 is TGTGCCAGCAGCCTGCGGAGCGACCCCTTTCCAATAAATGAGCAGTTCTTC.

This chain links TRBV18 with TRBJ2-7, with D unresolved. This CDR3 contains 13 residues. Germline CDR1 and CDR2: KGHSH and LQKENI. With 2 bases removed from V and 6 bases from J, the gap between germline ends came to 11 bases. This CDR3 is CASSPRLAPEQYF. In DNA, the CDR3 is TGTGCCAGCTCACCAAGATTAGCCCCCGAGCAGTACTTC.

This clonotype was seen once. Here the CDR3 DNA reads TGCAGCGTTGAAGGGGATAACACTGAAGCTTTCTTT. This gives the protein CSVEGDNTEAFF. This chain uses TRBV29-1 with TRBJ1-1; D ambiguous. Trimming took 1 base from V and 2 from J, leaving 5 bases between them. Germline V gene lookup returns CDR1 SQVTM and CDR2 ANQGSEA. The CDR3 covers 12 residues.